The sequence of this T cell receptor (beta chain) was determined in a study of blood T cell repertoires in COVID-19. Study context: Spain, Italy and the United States supplied samples that represented acute and convalescent COVID-19. T cells, B-cell-depleted T cells, or PBMCs supplied cDNA or gDNA.

Authors' methods: Reference gene primer amplification gave estimated nucleated cell counts. Profiling relied on immunoSEQ multiplex PCR, and the TCRdb table lists in-frame clones only, not all of them. V and J calls and clone size are those listed in that table; D and trimming were worked out from the DNA. The sample has about 50,000 clones; approximately 84% are singletons. Germline CDR1 and CDR2: KGHDR and SFDVKD. CDR3 length: 17 residues. The trim removed 4 bases at V and 9 bases at J, leaving 15 bases unmatched. The chain is built from TRBV24-1 and TRBJ2-1; 9 bases map to TRBD2. The receptor comes from a human donor with active COVID-19. The donor label of this sample is uncertain. The material sequenced was peripheral blood. The CDR3 coding sequence is TGTGCCACCAGTGACCCCTCCGGCGGGGGGGCGAGGGGTGAGCAGTTCTTC. Protein product: CATSDPSGGGARGEQFF.